This TCR beta chain was sequenced during a study of T cells after posttransplantation cyclophosphamide. Of note for this clone: Its specificity is not known.

The naive gate required viable CD3+CD4+ or CD3+CD8+ cells with CCR7+CD45RA+CD45RO-CD95-CD27+CD28+ phenotype. This related bone marrow graft donor gave peripheral blood on the day of marrow donation. Study-wide points: Later blood repertoires were often dominated by clones from the donor CD8+ memory compartment.

The method was immunoSEQ multiplex PCR; TCRdb's version includes in-frame clones alone and lacks a portion of them. The sample records about 32,000 clones, 90% to 95% being singletons. Germline V CDR1 and CDR2: ENHRY, SYGVKD. This CDR3 is built from 14 residues. J was trimmed by 4 bases and V by 5 bases; bases with no gene match: 3. The sample taken for sequencing was naive CD4+ T cells sorted from blood. The source of this sequence is a man younger than 45 in good health and a related stem cell transplant donor. The rearrangement joins TRBV10-3 to TRBJ1-3, with 9 bases that match TRBD1. The CDR3 DNA reads as TGTGCCATCAGTTCCGGGACAGGGGGAAACACCATATATTTT. It encodes CAISSGTGGNTIYF.